These T cell receptor beta chains were read from a single sample in a study of cytomegalovirus exposure and HLA in healthy donors. Clones were read by immunoSEQ multiplex PCR, and TCRdb kept only the in-frame ones, dropping some. The sample includes roughly 120,000 clones, 60% to 75% of them seen just once. Specimen: PBMCs. These receptors were taken from a woman aged 45-60 years in good health and CMV-seropositive. The CDR3 runs from the conserved cysteine through the conserved F or W. Fields, in order: D gene, J gene, V gene, clone size, CDR3 DNA, CDR3 protein. A D gene is named only where the DNA matches it firmly. Clone size is not always given. Where it is, it says once, few, many or a class for expanded clones.

>TRBD2|TRBJ2-2|TRBV6-1|few
TGTGCCAGTAAGCGGGGGGGACACACCGGGGAGCTGTTTTTT
CASKRGGHTGELFF
>NA|TRBJ1-5|TRBV2|NA
TGTGCCAGCAGTGTGTCGAGGAGCAATCAGCCCCAGCATTTT
CASSVSRSNQPQHF
>TRBD2|TRBJ2-3|TRBV19|few
TGTGCCAGTAGTTCTAGCGGGGGGGCCGTCACAGATACGCAGTATTTT
CASSSSGGAVTDTQYF
>TRBD1|TRBJ1-5|TRBV5-5|NA
TGTGCCAGCAGTCCAAATACAGGGGTAGGGCAGCCCCAGCATTTT
CASSPNTGVGQPQHF
>NA|TRBJ2-5|TRBV7-9|NA
TGTGCCAGCAGGAACTCGCAGGCGTCCGAAGAGACCCAGTACTTC
CASRNSQASEETQYF
>NA|TRBJ1-5|TRBV19|NA
TGTGCCAGTAGTATAGCTGTGGGCCAAGGTCCCCAGCATTTT
CASSIAVGQGPQHF
>NA|TRBJ2-5|TRBV7-7|few
TGTGCCAGCAGCTTACAGGGCCGGCAGCAAGAGACCCAGTACTTC
CASSLQGRQQETQYF
>NA|TRBJ1-3|TRBV10-1|NA
TGCGCCAGCAGCTCCGACAGTGCTGGAAACACCATATATTTT
CASSSDSAGNTIYF
>NA|TRBJ1-4|TRBV5-6|NA
TGTGCCAGCAGCTGGGCCCGGGGGGGAAAACTGTTTTTT
CASSWARGGKLFF
>TRBD1|TRBJ1-5|TRBV27|NA
TGTGCCAGCAGTTTAGGGACAGGGATTAGCAATCAGCCCCAGCATTTT
CASSLGTGISNQPQHF
>NA|TRBJ1-5|TRBV6-4|NA
TGTGCCAGCACCCGGGTCGCCTTATCGGATCAGCCCCAGCATTTT
CASTRVALSDQPQHF
>TRBD2|TRBJ2-3|TRBV10-1|NA
TGCGCCAGCAGTGAAGGAGCGGGGGGAGGGAGGGATACGCAGTATTTT
CASSEGAGGGRDTQYF
>NA|TRBJ1-2|TRBV5-1|few
TGCGCCAGCAAATCCCTACCCGGGGGAGGCTATGGCTACACCTTC
CASKSLPGGGYGYTF
>NA|TRBJ1-4|TRBV7-8|once
TGTGCCAGCAGCTTAGAAAGCGGTTTTAATGAAAAACTGTTTTTT
CASSLESGFNEKLFF
>NA|TRBJ1-5|TRBV6-5|NA
TGTGCCAGCAGCCGAGGCAATCAGCCCCAGCATTTT
CASSRGNQPQHF
>TRBD2|TRBJ2-7|TRBV5-1|NA
TGCGCCAGCAGCTTTAGCGGGGGGGCCTACGAGCAGTACTTC
CASSFSGGAYEQYF
>NA|TRBJ2-3|TRBV5-6|NA
TGTGCCAGCAGCTCCGGACGACTATACACAGATACGCAGTATTTT
CASSSGRLYTDTQYF
>NA|TRBJ2-7|TRBV6-1|NA
TGTGCCAGCAGTGAAGTCAGGGGGGTCTACGAGCAGTACTTC
CASSEVRGVYEQYF